This T cell receptor (beta chain) was sequenced in a study of cytomegalovirus exposure and HLA in healthy donors. Findings of the study overall: An observed cluster of highly shared sequence variants was recorded as a likely sequencing artifact.

On this clone: Its antigen is not known.

Unrecorded immune exposures were likely, despite nominal health at sampling. PCR employed 60 Vbeta and 13 Jbeta primers. The assay was immunoSEQ multiplex PCR, and TCRdb's table has in-frame clones only and misses some. The repertoire holds about 90,000 clones, about three quarters seen once, with around 4.3% in the top ten. Germline loops: CDR1 LGHNA, CDR2 YNFKEQ. The CDR3 loop spans 16 amino acids. Trimming took 0 bases from V and 3 from J, leaving 15 bases between them. The chain links TRBV4-2 to TRBJ2-7; D is perhaps TRBD2 (6 bases). This TCR was sampled from a woman in her 40s in good health and CMV-seropositive. The sequencing input was PBMCs. The CDR3 region is CASSQDGRGEIYEQYF. The CDR3 nucleotides are TGTGCCAGCAGCCAAGATGGTCGCGGGGAAATCTACGAGCAGTACTTC.